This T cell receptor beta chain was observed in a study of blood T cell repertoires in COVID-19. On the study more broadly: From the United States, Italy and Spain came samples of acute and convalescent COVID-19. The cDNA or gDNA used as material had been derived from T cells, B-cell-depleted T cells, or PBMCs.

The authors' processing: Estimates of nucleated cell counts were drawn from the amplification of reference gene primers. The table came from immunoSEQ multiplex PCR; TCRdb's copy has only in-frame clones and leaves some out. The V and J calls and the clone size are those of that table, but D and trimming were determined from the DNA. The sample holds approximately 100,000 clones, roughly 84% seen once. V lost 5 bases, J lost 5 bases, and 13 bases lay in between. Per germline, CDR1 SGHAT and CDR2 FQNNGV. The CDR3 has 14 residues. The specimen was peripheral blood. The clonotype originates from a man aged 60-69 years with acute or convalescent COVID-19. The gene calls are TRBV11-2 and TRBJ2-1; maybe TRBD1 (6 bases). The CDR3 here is CASSPPDSHNEQFF. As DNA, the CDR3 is TGTGCCAGCAGCCCCCCGGACAGCCACAATGAGCAGTTCTTC.